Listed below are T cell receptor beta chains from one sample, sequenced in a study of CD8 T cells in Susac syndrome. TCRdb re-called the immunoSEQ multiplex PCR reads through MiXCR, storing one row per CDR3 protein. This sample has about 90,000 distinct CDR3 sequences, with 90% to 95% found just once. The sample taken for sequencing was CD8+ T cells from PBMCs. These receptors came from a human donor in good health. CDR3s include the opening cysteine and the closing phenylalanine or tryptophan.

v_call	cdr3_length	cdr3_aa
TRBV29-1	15	CNDRTGGGWNTEAFF
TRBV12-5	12	CASGLGSYGYTF
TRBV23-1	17	CASSQTPTVPANYGYTF
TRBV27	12	CASMAGSYEQYF
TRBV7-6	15	CASSLSGTGVVELFF
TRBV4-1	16	CASSQDMGPSSYEQYF
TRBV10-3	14	CAISPSRGRHEQYF
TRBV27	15	CASSFFQGTNEKLFF
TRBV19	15	CASSIDVGLKQPQHF
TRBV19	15	CASSIKDEWNAEAFF
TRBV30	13	CAWSAGVYNEQFF
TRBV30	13	CAWTAGGYNEQFF
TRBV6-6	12	CASSPLSGELFF
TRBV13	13	CASSFGSYTEAFF